Listed here are 2 T cell receptor beta chains from one sample, sequenced in a study of blood T cell repertoires in COVID-19. Repertoires were generated with immunoSEQ multiplex PCR, while TCRdb's copy carries only in-frame clones and drops some. The sample has 85,000 to 120,000 clones, around 90% seen once. The sample comprised peripheral blood. The receptors here all came from a woman in her forties or fifties with COVID-19, enrolled during active disease.

Note on this clone: One junction end does not reproduce the germline sequence, and a read error may be involved. The rearrangement joins TRBV7-7 to TRBJ2-7; TRBD2 might be the D (6 bases). Germline loops: CDR1 SSHAT, CDR2 FNYEAQ (reference sequence). The CDR3 contains 14 residues. CDR3: CASSIGTSSYEQYF. CDR3 nucleotide sequence: TGTGCTAGCAGCATCGGGACTTCCTCCTACGAGCAGTACTTC.

The CDR3 DNA follows: TGTGCCAGCAGTTTATATAGCGGGGAACAGTTCTTC. Protein product: CASSLYSGEQFF. The rearrangement uses TRBV28 and TRBJ2-1; 8 bases align to TRBD2. Trimming cost V 1 base and J 13 bases; bases outside gene matches: 3. The CDR3 consists of 12 residues. Germline V gives CDR1 MDHEN, CDR2 SYDVKM.